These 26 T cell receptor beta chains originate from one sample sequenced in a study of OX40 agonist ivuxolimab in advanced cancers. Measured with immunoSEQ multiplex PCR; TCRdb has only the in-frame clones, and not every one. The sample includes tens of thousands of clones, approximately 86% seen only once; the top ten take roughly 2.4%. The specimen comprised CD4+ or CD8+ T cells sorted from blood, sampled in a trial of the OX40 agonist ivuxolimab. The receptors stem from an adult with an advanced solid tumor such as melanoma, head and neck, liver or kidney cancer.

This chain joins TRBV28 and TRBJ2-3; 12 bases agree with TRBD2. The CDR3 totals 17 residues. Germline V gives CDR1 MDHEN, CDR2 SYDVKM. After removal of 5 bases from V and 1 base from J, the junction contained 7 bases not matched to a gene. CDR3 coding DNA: TGTGCCAGCAGTGGGGAAAGACTAGCGGGGGGCACAGATACGCAGTATTTT. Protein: CASSGERLAGGTDTQYF.

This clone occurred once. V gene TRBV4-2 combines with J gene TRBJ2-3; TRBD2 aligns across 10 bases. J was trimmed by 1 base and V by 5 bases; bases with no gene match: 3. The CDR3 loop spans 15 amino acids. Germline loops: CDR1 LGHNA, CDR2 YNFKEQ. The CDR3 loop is CASSFGTSGTDTQYF. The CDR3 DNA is TGTGCCAGCAGCTTCGGGACTAGCGGCACAGATACGCAGTATTTT.

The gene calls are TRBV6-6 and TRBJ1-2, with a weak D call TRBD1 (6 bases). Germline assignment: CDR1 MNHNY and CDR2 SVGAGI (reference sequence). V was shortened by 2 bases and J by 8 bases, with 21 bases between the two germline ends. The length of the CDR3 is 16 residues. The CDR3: CASSYDQQGLNQGYTF. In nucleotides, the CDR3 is TGTGCCAGCAGTTACGACCAACAGGGTCTCAATCAGGGCTACACCTTC.

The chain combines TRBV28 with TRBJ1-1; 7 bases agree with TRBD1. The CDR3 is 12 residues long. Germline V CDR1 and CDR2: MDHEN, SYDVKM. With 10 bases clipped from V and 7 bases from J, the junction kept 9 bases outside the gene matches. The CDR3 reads CATLTGSLEAFF. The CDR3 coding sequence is TGTGCCACCTTGACAGGGTCCCTTGAAGCTTTCTTT.

The CDR3 DNA sequence: TGCAGTGCTCCTAAAATAAACATTCAGTACTTC. Protein sequence: CSAPKINIQYF. The gene calls are TRBV20-1 and TRBJ2-4; the D is unclear. The CDR3 is 11 amino acids. V lost 5 bases and J lost 6, with 8 bases in between. The germline gives CDR1 DFQATT, CDR2 SNEGSKA (reference sequence).

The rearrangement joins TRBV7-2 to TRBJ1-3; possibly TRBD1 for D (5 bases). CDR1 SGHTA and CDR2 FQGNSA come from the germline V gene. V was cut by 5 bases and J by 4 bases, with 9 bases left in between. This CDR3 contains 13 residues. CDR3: CASSPGPGNTIYF. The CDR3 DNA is TGTGCCAGCAGCCCAGGGCCAGGAAACACCATATATTTT.

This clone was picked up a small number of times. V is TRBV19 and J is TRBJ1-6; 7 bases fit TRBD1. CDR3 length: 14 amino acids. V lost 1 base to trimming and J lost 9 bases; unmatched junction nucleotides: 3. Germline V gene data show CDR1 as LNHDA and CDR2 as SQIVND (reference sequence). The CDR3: CASSIAQGGSPLHF. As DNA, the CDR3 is TGTGCCAGTAGTATAGCCCAGGGGGGTTCACCCCTCCACTTT. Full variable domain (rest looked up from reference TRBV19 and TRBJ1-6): DGGITQSPKYLFRKEGQNVTLSCEQNLNHDAMYWYRQDPGQGLRLIYYSQIVNDFQKGDIAEGYSVSREKKESFPLTVTSAQKNPTAFYLCASSIAQGGSPLHFGNGTRLTVT.

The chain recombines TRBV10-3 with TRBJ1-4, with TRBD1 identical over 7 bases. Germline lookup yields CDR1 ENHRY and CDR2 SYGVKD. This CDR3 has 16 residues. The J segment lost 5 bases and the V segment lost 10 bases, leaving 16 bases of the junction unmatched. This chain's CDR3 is CATGGRGAGGNEKLFF. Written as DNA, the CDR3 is TGTGCCACCGGTGGAAGGGGCGCAGGGGGGAATGAAAAACTGTTTTTT.

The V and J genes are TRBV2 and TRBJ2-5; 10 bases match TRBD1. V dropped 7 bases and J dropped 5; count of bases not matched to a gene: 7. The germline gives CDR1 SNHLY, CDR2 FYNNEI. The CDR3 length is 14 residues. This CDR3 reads CASKPGTGVETQYF. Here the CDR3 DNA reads TGTGCCAGCAAACCCGGGACAGGGGTGGAGACCCAGTACTTC.

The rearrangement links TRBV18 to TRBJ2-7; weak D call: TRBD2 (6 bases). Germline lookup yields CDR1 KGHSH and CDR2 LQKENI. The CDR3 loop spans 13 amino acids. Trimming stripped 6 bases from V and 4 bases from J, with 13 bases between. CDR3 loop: CASSPPGGYEQYF. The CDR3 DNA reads TGTGCCAGCTCCCCCCCCGGGGGATACGAGCAGTACTTC. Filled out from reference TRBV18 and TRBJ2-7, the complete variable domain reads NAGVMQNPRHLVRRRGQEARLRCSPMKGHSHVYWYRQLPEEGLKFMVYLQKENIIDESGMPKERFSAEFPKEGPSILRIQQVVRGDSAAYFCASSPPGGYEQYFGPGTRLTVT.

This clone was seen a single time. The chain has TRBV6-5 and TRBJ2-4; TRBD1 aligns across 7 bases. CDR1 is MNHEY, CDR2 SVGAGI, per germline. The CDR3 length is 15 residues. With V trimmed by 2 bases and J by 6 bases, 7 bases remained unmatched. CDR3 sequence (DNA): TGTGCCAGCAGTTACCGACAGGGAGAGGCAAACATTCAGTACTTC. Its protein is CASSYRQGEANIQYF.

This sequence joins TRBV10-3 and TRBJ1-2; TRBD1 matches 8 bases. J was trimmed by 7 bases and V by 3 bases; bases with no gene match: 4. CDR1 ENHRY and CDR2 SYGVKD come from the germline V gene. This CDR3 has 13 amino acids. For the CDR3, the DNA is TGTGCCATCAGTGACCTAGGACAGGGTGGCTACACCTTC. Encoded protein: CAISDLGQGGYTF.

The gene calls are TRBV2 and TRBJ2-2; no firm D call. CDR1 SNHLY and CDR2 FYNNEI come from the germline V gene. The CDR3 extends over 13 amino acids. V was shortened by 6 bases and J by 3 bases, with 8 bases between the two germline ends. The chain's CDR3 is CASRLQYTGELFF. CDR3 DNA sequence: TGTGCCAGCAGACTACAGTACACCGGGGAGCTGTTTTTT.

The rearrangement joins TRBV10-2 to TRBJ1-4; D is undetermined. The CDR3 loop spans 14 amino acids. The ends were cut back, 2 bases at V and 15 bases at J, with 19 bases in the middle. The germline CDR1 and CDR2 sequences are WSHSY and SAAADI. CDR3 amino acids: CASSEPAEDQRVFF. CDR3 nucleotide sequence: TGCGCCAGCAGTGAGCCAGCGGAGGACCAGAGGGTGTTTTTT.

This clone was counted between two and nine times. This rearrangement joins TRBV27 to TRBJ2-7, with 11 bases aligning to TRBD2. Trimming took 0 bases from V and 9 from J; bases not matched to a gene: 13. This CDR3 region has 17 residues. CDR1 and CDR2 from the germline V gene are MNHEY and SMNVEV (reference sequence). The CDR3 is CASSLSWASGGTVGQYF. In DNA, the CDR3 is TGTGCCAGCAGTTTATCTTGGGCTAGCGGGGGGACAGTCGGGCAGTACTTC.

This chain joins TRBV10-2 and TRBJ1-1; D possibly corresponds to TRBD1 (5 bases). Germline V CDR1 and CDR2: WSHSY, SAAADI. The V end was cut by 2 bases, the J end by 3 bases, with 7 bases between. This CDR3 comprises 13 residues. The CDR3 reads CASSEGAYTEAFF. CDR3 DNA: TGCGCCAGCAGTGAGGGGGCGTACACTGAAGCTTTCTTT.

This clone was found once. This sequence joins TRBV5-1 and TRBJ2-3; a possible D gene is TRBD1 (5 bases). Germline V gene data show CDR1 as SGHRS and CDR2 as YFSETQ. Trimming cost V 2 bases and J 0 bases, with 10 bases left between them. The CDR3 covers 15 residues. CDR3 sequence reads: CASSLEQDSTDTQYF. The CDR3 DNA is TGCGCCAGCAGCTTAGAACAGGATAGCACAGATACGCAGTATTTT.

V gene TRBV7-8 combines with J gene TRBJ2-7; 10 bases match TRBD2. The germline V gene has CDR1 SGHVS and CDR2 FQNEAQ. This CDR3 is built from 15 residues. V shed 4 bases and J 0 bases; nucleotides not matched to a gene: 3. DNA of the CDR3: TGTGCCAGCAGCTCGCTAGCGGGGGCCTCCTACGAGCAGTACGTC. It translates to CASSSLAGASYEQYV.

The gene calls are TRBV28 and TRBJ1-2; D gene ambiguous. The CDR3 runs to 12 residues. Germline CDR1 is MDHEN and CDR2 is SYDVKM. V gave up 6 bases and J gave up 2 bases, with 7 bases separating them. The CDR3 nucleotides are TGTGCCAGCAGGGAGTCCAACTATGGCTACACCTTC. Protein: CASRESNYGYTF.

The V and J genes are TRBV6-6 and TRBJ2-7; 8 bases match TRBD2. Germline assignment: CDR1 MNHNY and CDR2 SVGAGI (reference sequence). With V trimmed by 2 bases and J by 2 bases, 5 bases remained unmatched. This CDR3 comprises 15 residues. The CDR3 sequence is CASSYERGLPYEQYF. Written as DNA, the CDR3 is TGTGCCAGCAGTTACGAGCGGGGGTTGCCCTACGAGCAGTACTTC.

CDR3 sequence: CASSYSLSSSEKLFF. CDR3 nucleotides: TGTGCCAGCAGCTACTCATTGAGTTCGAGTGAAAAACTGTTTTTT. The chain has TRBV5-5 and TRBJ1-4; D gene unclear. The germline gives CDR1 SGHKS, CDR2 YYEKEE (reference sequence). V was pared by 3 bases and J by 7 bases, with 16 bases between. The CDR3 is made up of 15 amino acids. Full variable domain (remainder filled in from reference TRBV5-5 and TRBJ1-4): DAGVTQSPTHLIKTRGQQVTLRCSPISGHKSVSWYQQVLGQGPQFIFQYYEKEERGRGNFPDRFSARQFPNYSSELNVNALLLGDSALYLCASSYSLSSSEKLFFGSGTQLSVL.

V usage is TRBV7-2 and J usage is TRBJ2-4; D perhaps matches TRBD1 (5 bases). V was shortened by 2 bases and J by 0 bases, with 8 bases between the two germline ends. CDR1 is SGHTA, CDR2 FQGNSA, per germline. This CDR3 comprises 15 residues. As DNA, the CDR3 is TGTGCCAGCAGCTTACAGGGTAAAGCCAAAAACATTCAGTACTTC. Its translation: CASSLQGKAKNIQYF.

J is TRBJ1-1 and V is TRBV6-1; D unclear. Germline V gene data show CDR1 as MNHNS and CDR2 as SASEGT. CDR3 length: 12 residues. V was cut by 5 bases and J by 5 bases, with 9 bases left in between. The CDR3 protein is CASSRSRTEAFF. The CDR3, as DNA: TGTGCCAGCAGTCGAAGCCGGACTGAAGCTTTCTTT.

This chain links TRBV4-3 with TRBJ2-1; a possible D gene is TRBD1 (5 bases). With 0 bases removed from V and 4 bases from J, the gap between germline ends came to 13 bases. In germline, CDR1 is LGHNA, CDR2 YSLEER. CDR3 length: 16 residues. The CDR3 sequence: CASSQDYSYRYNEQFF. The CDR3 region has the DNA TGCGCCAGCAGCCAAGATTATAGTTACAGGTACAATGAGCAGTTCTTC.

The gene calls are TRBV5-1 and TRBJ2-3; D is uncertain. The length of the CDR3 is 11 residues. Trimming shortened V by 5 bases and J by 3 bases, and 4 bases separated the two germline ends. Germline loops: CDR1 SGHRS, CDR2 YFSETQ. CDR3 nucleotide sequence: TGCGCCAGCAGTCAAACAGATACGCAGTATTTT. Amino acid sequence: CASSQTDTQYF.

Here the CDR3 DNA reads TGTGCCATCAGTGAGTCGCGGCCGGGAAACACCGGGGAGCTGTTTTTT. Its translation: CAISESRPGNTGELFF. The V call is TRBV10-3, the J call TRBJ2-2; D might be TRBD2 (5 bases). Germline V gene sequence: CDR1 ENHRY, CDR2 SYGVKD. The CDR3 is made up of 16 amino acids. V shed 0 bases and J shed 2 bases, with 10 bases lying between them.